These 15 T cell receptor beta chains were all obtained from the same sample, sequenced in a study of blood T cell repertoires in COVID-19. The table came from immunoSEQ multiplex PCR; TCRdb's copy has only in-frame clones and leaves some out. The table lists 90,000 to 150,000 clones, about four fifths of them singletons. The sample was peripheral blood. These receptors all come from a woman aged 80 or older with acute or convalescent COVID-19.

With regard to this clone: Other DNA sequences in the sample encode the same CDR3. In DNA, the CDR3 is TGCAGCGTTCGACAGGGGAGCACAGATACGCAGTATTTT. This codes for CSVRQGSTDTQYF. This sequence joins TRBV29-1 and TRBJ2-3; 8 nucleotides match TRBD1. The V gene's germline CDR1 is SQVTM and CDR2 ANQGSEA. After removal of 5 bases from V and 0 bases from J, the junction contained 1 base not matched to a gene. There are 13 residues in the CDR3.

The chain combines TRBV2 with TRBJ1-1; D gene uncertain. Germline CDR1 SNHLY, CDR2 FYNNEI. V was trimmed by 5 bases and J by 8 bases, leaving 12 bases between them. The CDR3 totals 12 residues. Here the CDR3 DNA reads TGTGCCAGCAGTTCCTTCGGGGAGGAAGCTTTCTTT. Amino acid sequence: CASSSFGEEAFF.

V usage is TRBV28 and J usage is TRBJ1-2; 9 bases align to TRBD1. V lost 4 bases to trimming and J lost 4 bases; unmatched junction nucleotides: 16. This CDR3 is 18 amino acids long. The germline gives CDR1 MDHEN, CDR2 SYDVKM. Here the CDR3 DNA reads TGTGCCAGCAGTTCCCCATTGGACCTCCGGGACAGGGTCTATGGCTACACCTTC. It yields the protein CASSSPLDLRDRVYGYTF.

The J gene is TRBJ2-3, the V gene TRBV30, with 9 bases lining up with TRBD2. This CDR3 contains 15 residues. Looked up from germline, CDR1 is GTSNPN and CDR2 is SVGIG (reference sequence). J gave up 8 bases and V 5 bases, and 14 bases lay outside the gene matches. The CDR3 loop is CAWPEKREARGTQYF. In DNA, the CDR3 is TGTGCCTGGCCGGAGAAGCGGGAGGCTCGTGGTACGCAGTATTTT.

This rearrangement joins TRBV7-9 to TRBJ1-1; D possibly corresponds to TRBD1 (5 bases). Germline values: CDR1 SEHNR, CDR2 FQNEAQ (reference sequence). V lost 1 base and J lost 8, with 8 bases in between. This CDR3 spans 12 amino acids. The CDR3, as DNA: TGTGCCAGCAGCTTAGGAAACAGGGAAGCTTTCTTT. Amino acid sequence: CASSLGNREAFF.

The chain has TRBV28 and TRBJ1-3; no definite D call. The CDR3 is made up of 15 amino acids. Germline assignment: CDR1 MDHEN and CDR2 SYDVKM. V was clipped by 11 bases and J by 0 bases, with 17 bases between them. CDR3 sequence: CAATEPTISGNTIYF. The CDR3 DNA is TGTGCCGCAACGGAGCCTACTATCTCTGGAAACACCATATATTTT.

The genes are TRBV19 and TRBJ1-2, with 8 bases matching TRBD1. The CDR3 is 15 amino acids. V shed 3 bases, J shed 6 bases, and the junction held 9 bases outside the gene matches. In germline, CDR1 is LNHDA, CDR2 SQIVND (reference sequence). Written as DNA, the CDR3 is TGTGCCAGTAGTATGCCCGGGACAGGATGGCATGGCTACACCTTC. Protein: CASSMPGTGWHGYTF.

The chain couples TRBV4-3 to TRBJ2-6; D gene unclear. Germline V gene sequence: CDR1 LGHNA, CDR2 YSLEER. Trimming took off 5 bases at V and 0 bases at J, with 11 bases between the two ends. CDR3 length: 16 amino acids. The CDR3 DNA sequence: TGCGCCAGCAGCAGAAGCGCATCCTCTGGGGCCAACGTCCTGACTTTC. This encodes CASSRSASSGANVLTF.

The chain has TRBV4-3 and TRBJ2-1; the D gene is possibly TRBD2 (7 bases). Trimming removed 0 bases from V and 3 bases from J, with 12 bases in between. Germline V gene lookup returns CDR1 LGHNA and CDR2 YSLEER. This CDR3 is built from 16 residues. The CDR3 nucleotides read TGCGCCAGCAGCCAAGAAGGAGGGGGGGTCTACAATGAGCAGTTCTTC. As protein: CASSQEGGGVYNEQFF.

The rearrangement uses TRBV30 and TRBJ1-5, with D possibly being TRBD1 (5 bases). This CDR3 is 15 amino acids long. The V gene's germline CDR1 is GTSNPN and CDR2 SVGIG (reference sequence). Trimming removed 0 bases at V and 2 bases at J, with 11 bases between. The CDR3 is CAWSVGEYGNQPQHF. The DNA for the CDR3 is TGTGCCTGGAGTGTAGGGGAATATGGCAATCAGCCCCAGCATTTT.

The V gene is TRBV5-6, the J gene TRBJ1-1; 8 bases are a match to TRBD1. V dropped 3 bases and J dropped 3; count of bases not matched to a gene: 10. The CDR3 sequence is 16 residues long. The germline V gene has CDR1 SGHDT and CDR2 YYEEEE. CDR3 residues: CASSSDRGWGHTEAFF. The CDR3, as DNA: TGTGCCAGCAGCTCTGACAGGGGATGGGGCCACACTGAAGCTTTCTTT.

The rearrangement joins TRBV19 to TRBJ2-7; perhaps TRBD2 as D (7 bases). In germline, CDR1 is LNHDA, CDR2 SQIVND (reference sequence). Trimming cost V 2 bases and J 5 bases, with 13 bases left between them. This CDR3 comprises 14 residues. The CDR3 DNA is TGTGCCAGTAGTATAAGGGGGGGAGTGCACGAGCAGTACTTC. It is translated as CASSIRGGVHEQYF.

The J gene is TRBJ1-5, the V gene TRBV6-7, with a possible D match to TRBD1 (5 bases). Being an ORF, TRBV6-7 has a function that is uncertain. This CDR3 contains 13 residues. The V gene lost 7 bases and the J gene lost 0 bases, with 7 bases spanning the gap. CDR3 region: CASNGGSNQPQHF. The DNA for the CDR3 is TGTGCCAGCAACGGGGGTAGCAATCAGCCCCAGCATTTT.

J is TRBJ2-3 and V is TRBV7-2; 8 positions match TRBD2. The CDR3 has 15 residues. Germline CDR1 is SGHTA and CDR2 is FQGNSA. J was trimmed by 6 bases and V by 5 bases; bases with no gene match: 10. Here the CDR3 reads CASSPSGTSVDTQYF. CDR3 in DNA: TGTGCCAGCAGCCCATCCGGGACTAGTGTCGATACGCAGTATTTT.

The V call is TRBV21-1, the J call TRBJ2-1; the table names TRBD2, a call not compared with the DNA. TRBV21-1 is labeled a pseudogene. This CDR3 region has 14 residues. The CDR3 nucleotides read TGTGCCAGCAGCAAGCGGGAGGTTAGGAATGAGCAGTTCTTC. It translates to CASSKREVRNEQFF.